This T cell receptor beta chain was observed in a study of cytomegalovirus exposure and HLA in healthy donors. Study-level results: As immune exposure information, only CMV serostatus was available. Later, an analysis showed that TCR beta chains associated with HLA were more clonally expanded than others that were equally common. Cytomegalovirus association was assigned to about 150 TCR beta chains.

PCR involved 60 Vbeta and 13 Jbeta primers. Clones were read by immunoSEQ multiplex PCR, and TCRdb kept only the in-frame ones, dropping some. Of about 64,000 clones in the sample, roughly 87% were seen once. In regard to this clone: Its specificity is unknown.

The CDR3 sequence is 15 residues long. The V segment lost 3 bases and the J segment 4 bases; nucleotides outside the gene matches: 6. The germline V gene has CDR1 SGHNT and CDR2 YYREEE (reference sequence). The chain carries TRBV5-4 and TRBJ2-5; 10 bases fit TRBD2. The sample consisted of PBMCs. The sequence was obtained from a female donor in good health and CMV-seronegative. In nucleotides, the CDR3 is TGTGCCAGCAGCTCAGCGGGAGGGCCTCTAGAGACCCAGTACTTC. As protein: CASSSAGGPLETQYF. Full variable domain (outside the CDR3, taken from reference TRBV5-4 and TRBJ2-5): ETGVTQSPTHLIKTRGQQVTLRCSSQSGHNTVSWYQQALGQGPQFIFQYYREEENGRGNFPPRFSGLQFPNYSSELNVNALELDDSALYLCASSSAGGPLETQYFGPGTRLLVL.